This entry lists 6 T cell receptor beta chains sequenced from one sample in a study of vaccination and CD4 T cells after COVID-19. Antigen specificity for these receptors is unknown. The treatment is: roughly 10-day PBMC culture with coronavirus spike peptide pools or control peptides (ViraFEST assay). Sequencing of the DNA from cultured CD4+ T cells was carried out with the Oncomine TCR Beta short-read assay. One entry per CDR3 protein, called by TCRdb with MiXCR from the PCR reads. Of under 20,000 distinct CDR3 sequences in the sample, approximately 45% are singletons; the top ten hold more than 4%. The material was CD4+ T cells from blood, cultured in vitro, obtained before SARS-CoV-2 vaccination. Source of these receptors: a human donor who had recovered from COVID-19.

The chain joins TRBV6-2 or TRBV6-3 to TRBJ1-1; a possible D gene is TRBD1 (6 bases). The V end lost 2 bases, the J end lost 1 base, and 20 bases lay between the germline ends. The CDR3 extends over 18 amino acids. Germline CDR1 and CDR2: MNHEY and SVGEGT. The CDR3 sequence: CASSYPEQGDTQNTEAFF. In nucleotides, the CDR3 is TGTGCCAGCAGTTACCCCGAACAGGGAGATACCCAGAACACTGAAGCTTTCTTT.

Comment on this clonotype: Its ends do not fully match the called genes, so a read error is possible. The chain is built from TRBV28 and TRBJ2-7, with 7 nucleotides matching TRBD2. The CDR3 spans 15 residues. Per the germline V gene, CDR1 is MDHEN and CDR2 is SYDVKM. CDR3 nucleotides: TGTGCCAGCAGCTTATGGCTAGCGGAACTACCCGAGCAGTACTTC. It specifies CASSLWLAELPEQYF.

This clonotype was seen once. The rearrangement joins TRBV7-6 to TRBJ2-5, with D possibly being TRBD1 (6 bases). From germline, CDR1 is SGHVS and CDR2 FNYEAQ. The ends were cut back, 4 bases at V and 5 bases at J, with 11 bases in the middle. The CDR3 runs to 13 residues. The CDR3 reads CASSSHREETQYF. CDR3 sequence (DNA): TGTGCCAGCAGCTCCCACAGGGAGGAGACCCAGTACTTC. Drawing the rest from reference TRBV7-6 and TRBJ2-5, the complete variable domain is GAGVSQSPRYKVTKRGQDVALRCDPISGHVSLYWYRQALGQGPEFLTYFNYEAQQDKSGLPNDRFSAERPEGSISTLTIQRTEQRDSAMYRCASSSHREETQYFGPGTRLLVL.

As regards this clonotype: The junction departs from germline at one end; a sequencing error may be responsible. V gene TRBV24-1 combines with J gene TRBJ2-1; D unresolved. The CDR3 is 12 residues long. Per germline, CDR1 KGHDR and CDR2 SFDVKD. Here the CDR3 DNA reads TGTGCCACCAGTGACATCGGACGTCCTAATACGTTC. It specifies CATSDIGRPNTF.

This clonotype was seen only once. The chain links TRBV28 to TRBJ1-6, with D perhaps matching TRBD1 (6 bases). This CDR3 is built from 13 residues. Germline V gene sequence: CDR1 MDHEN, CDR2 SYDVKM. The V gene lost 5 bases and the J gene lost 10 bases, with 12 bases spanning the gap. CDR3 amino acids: CASSHRDYSPLHF. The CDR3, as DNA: TGTGCCAGCAGTCACAGGGACTACTCACCCCTCCACTTT.

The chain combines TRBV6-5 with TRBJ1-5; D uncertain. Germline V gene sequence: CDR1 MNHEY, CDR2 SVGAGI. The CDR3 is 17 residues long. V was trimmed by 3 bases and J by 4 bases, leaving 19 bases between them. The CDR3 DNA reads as TGTGCCAGCAGTTATTCTTCATATCGGTTCCCTAATCAGCCCCAGCATTTT. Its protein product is CASSYSSYRFPNQPQHF.